The clone carrying this TCR beta chain has ten or more counts. Its antigen is as yet unknown. Preparation of TCR beta libraries was done by quantitative 5'-RACE with molecular barcodes. TCRdb recomputed calls from the 5' RACE reads with MiXCR, one row per CDR3 protein. The repertoire holds under 250,000 distinct CDR3 sequences, with more than 5.5% as singletons. These data belong to a study of CD8 T cells in ankylosing spondylitis. Points from the study as a whole: CD8+ disease-linked clones were present at relatively low frequencies in blood. One TCR beta motif, made up of roughly eight highly homologous variants, appeared characteristic of ankylosing spondylitis blood. Significant enrichment of disease-linked clones was reported in matched ankylosing spondylitis synovial fluid. Some of the motif variants had earlier been found in reactive arthritis patients' fluid and blood.

Germline V gene sequence: CDR1 SGDLS, CDR2 YYNGEE. There are 15 residues in the CDR3. Trimming removed 7 bases from V and 0 bases from J, with 14 bases in between. The genes are TRBV9 and TRBJ2-1; D gene unclear. Sequenced material: blood, either unsorted or a sorted T cell fraction (not recorded which). The clonotype originates from a male donor with ankylosing spondylitis. CDR3 sequence: CASQPGGGSYNEQFF. The CDR3 DNA is TGTGCCAGCCAACCGGGTGGCGGCTCCTACAATGAGCAGTTCTTC.